Sequencing of this T cell receptor (beta chain) was carried out in a study of blood T cell repertoires in COVID-19. The germline V gene encodes CDR1 SGHRS and CDR2 YFSETQ. This CDR3 has 14 residues. The V gene lost 1 base and the J gene lost 6 bases, with 13 bases spanning the gap. Profiled with immunoSEQ multiplex PCR; TCRdb holds only in-frame clones, not every one. Among hundreds of thousands of clones, approximately 84% were seen once, and the ten largest hold approximately 8%. The receptor's source is a woman over 75 with acute or convalescent COVID-19. The rearrangement links TRBV5-1 to TRBJ1-1, with a weak D call TRBD1 (6 bases). Sequenced material: peripheral blood. DNA of the CDR3: TGCGCCAGCAGCTTGTCAGGGGCGCTTGCTGAAGCTTTCTTT. This encodes CASSLSGALAEAFF.